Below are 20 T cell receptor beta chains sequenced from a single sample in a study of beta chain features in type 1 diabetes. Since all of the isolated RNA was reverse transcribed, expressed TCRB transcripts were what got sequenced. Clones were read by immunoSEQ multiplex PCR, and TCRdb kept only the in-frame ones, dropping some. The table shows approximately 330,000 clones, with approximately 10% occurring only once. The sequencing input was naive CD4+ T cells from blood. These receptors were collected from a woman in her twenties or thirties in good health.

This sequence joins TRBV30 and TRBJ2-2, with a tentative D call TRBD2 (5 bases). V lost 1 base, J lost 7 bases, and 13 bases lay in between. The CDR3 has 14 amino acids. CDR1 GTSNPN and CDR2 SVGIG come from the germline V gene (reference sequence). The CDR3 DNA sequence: TGTGCCTGGAGTGCGGGGATCTTGGGCGGGGAGCTGTTTTTT. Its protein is CAWSAGILGGELFF.

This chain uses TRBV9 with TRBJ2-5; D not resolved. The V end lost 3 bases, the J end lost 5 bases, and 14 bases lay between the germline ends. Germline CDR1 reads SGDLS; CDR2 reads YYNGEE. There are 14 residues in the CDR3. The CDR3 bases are TGTGCCAGCAGCGATGGCAGTCCTGTTGAGACCCAGTACTTC. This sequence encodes CASSDGSPVETQYF.

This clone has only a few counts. CDR3 sequence (DNA): TGTGCCAGCAGCTTAGGCGGGGGCTCCTACAATGAGCAGTTCTTC. It yields the protein CASSLGGGSYNEQFF. The genes are TRBV7-9 and TRBJ2-1; TRBD2 agrees at 7 bases. From germline, CDR1 is SEHNR and CDR2 FQNEAQ (reference sequence). The trim removed 1 base at V and 0 bases at J, leaving 0 bases unmatched. The CDR3 has 15 residues.

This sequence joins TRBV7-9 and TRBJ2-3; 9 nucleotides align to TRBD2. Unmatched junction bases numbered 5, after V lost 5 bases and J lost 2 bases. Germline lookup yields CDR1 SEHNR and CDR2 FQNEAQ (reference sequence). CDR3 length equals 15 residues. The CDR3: CASSHGTSSTDTQYF. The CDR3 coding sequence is TGTGCCAGCAGCCACGGGACTAGCTCCACAGATACGCAGTATTTT.

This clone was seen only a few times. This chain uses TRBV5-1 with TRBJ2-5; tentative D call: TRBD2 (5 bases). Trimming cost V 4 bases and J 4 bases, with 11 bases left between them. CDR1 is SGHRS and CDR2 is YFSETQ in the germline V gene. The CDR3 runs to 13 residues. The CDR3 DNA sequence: TGCGCCAGCAGCCGAGGAGGCCCAGAGACCCAGTACTTC. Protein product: CASSRGGPETQYF.

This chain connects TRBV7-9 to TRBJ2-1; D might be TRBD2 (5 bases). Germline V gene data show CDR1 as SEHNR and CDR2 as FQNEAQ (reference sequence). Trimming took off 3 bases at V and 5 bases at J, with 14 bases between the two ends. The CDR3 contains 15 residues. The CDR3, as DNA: TGTGCCAGCAGCTTTAGGAGCGGAACAAACAATGAGCAGTTCTTC. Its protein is CASSFRSGTNNEQFF.

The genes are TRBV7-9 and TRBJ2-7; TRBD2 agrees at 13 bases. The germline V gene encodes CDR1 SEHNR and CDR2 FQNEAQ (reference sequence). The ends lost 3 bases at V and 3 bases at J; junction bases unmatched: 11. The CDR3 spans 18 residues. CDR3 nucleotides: TGTGCCAGCAGCTTGGGGGAGGGACTAGCGGGACCGTACTACGAGCAGTACTTC. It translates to CASSLGEGLAGPYYEQYF.

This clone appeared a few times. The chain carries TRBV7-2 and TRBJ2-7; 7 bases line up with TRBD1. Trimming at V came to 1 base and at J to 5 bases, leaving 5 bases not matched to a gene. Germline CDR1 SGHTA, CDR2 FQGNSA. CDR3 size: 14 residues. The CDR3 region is CASSLVDRAHEQYF. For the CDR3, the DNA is TGTGCCAGCAGCTTAGTTGACAGGGCTCACGAGCAGTACTTC.

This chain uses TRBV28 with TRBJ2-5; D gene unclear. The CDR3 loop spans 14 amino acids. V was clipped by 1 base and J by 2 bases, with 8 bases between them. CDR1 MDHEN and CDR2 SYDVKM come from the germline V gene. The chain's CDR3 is CASSLSPVQETQYF. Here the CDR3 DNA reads TGTGCCAGCAGTTTATCCCCGGTTCAAGAGACCCAGTACTTC.

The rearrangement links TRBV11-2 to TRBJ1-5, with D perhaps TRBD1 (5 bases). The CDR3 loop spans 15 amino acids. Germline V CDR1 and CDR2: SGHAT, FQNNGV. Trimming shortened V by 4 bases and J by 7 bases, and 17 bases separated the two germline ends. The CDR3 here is CASSSQLAGVQPQHF. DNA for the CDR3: TGTGCCAGCAGCTCCCAACTAGCGGGGGTGCAGCCCCAGCATTTT.

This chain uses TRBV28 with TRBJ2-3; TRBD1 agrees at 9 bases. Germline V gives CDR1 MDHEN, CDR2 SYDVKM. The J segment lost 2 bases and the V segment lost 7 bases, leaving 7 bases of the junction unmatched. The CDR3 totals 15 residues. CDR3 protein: CASTRTGANTDTQYF. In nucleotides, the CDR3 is TGTGCCAGCACTAGGACAGGGGCCAACACAGATACGCAGTATTTT.

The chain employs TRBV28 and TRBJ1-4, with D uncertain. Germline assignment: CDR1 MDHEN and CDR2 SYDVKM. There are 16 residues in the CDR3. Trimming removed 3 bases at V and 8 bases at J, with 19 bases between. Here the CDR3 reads CASSFAKFGGQEKLFF. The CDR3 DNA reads TGTGCCAGCAGTTTTGCAAAGTTTGGCGGGCAAGAAAAACTGTTTTTT.

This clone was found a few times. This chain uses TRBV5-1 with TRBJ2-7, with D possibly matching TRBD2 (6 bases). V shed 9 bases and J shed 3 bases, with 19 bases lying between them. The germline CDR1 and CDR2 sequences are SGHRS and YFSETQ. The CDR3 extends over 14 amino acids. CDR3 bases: TGCGCCATTTCAGCGGAGGAGGGGTTCTACGAGCAGTACTTC. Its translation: CAISAEEGFYEQYF.

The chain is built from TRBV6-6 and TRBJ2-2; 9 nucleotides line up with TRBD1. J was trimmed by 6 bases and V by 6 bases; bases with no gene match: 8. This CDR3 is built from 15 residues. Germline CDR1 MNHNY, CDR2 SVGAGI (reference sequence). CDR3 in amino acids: CASSPGQGPPGELFF. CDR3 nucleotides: TGTGCCAGCAGCCCCGGACAGGGGCCGCCCGGGGAGCTGTTTTTT.

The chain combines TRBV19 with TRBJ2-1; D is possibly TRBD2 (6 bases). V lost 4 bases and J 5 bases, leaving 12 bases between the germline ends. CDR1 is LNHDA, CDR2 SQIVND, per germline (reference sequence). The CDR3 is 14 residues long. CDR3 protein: CASSTGDSNNEQFF. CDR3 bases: TGTGCCAGTAGTACGGGGGATTCGAACAATGAGCAGTTCTTC. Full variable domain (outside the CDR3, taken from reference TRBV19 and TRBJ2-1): DGGITQSPKYLFRKEGQNVTLSCEQNLNHDAMYWYRQDPGQGLRLIYYSQIVNDFQKGDIAEGYSVSREKKESFPLTVTSAQKNPTAFYLCASSTGDSNNEQFFGPGTRLTVL.

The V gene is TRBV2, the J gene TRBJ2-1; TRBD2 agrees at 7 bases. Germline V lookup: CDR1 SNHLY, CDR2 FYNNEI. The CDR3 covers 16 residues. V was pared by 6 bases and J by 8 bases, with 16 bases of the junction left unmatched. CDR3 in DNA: TGTGCCAGCAGATCCTTTGGCGGGAGCATTGTCGATGAGCAGTTCTTC. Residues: CASRSFGGSIVDEQFF.

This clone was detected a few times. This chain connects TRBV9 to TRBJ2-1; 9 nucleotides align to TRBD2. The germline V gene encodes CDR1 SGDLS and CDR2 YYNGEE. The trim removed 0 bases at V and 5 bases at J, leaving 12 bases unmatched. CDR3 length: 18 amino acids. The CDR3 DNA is TGTGCCAGCAGCGTAGTGGGACTAGCTCAACTTGAAAACAATGAGCAGTTCTTC. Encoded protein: CASSVVGLAQLENNEQFF.

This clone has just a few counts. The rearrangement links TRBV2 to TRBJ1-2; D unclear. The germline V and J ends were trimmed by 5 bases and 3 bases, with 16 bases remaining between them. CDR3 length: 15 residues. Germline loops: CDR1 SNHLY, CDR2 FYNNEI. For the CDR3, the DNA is TGTGCCAGCAGTAAGAGCCAAACAGAATACTATGGCTACACCTTC. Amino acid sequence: CASSKSQTEYYGYTF.

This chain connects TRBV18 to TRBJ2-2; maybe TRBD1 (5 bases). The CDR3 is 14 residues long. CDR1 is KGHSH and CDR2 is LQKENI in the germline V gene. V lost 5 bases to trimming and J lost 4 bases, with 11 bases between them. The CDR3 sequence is CASSATDLTGELFF. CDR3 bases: TGTGCCAGCTCAGCGACAGATCTCACCGGGGAGCTGTTTTTT.

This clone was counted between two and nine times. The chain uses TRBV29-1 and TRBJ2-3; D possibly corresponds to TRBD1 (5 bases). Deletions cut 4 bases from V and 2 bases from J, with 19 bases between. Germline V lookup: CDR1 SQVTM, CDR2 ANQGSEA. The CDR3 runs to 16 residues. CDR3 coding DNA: TGCAGCGTTGTTCAGGGTCGCCTACTGAACACAGATACGCAGTATTTT. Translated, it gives CSVVQGRLLNTDTQYF.